Listed below are T cell receptor beta chains from one sample, sequenced in a study of early T cells in non-severe SARS-CoV-2 infection. TCRdb ran MiXCR on the 5' RACE reads and lists one entry per CDR3 protein. The sample lists tens of thousands of distinct CDR3 sequences; roughly 5.3% were seen once. The specimen sequenced was whole blood. The origin of the receptors is an adult who was a healthcare worker with PCR-confirmed SARS-CoV-2 infection or an uninfected control (not recorded which). Each CDR3 is given with its conserved first and last residue. Fields, in order: V gene, J gene, D gene, CDR3 length, CDR3 protein. D genes are given only for firm matches.

V: TRBV7-6; J: TRBJ2-3; D: .; length: 17; CDR3: CASSLGRWVYAPDTQYF
V: TRBV7-2; J: TRBJ2-3; D: TRBD1; length: 16; CDR3: CASTRQGFSTTDTQYF
V: TRBV5-4; J: TRBJ2-7; D: TRBD2; length: 17; CDR3: CASSFLTAGGSSYEQYF
V: TRBV7-3; J: TRBJ2-5; D: .; length: 13; CDR3: CASSLDRQETQYF
V: TRBV20-1; J: TRBJ1-5; D: .; length: 14; CDR3: CSARDWGINQPQHF
V: TRBV20-1; J: TRBJ2-5; D: TRBD1; length: 14; CDR3: CSASSGTAEETQYF
V: TRBV11-3; J: TRBJ2-3; D: .; length: 13; CDR3: CASSLSGTDTQYF
V: TRBV20-1; J: TRBJ2-3; D: .; length: 11; CDR3: CSAGLTDTQYF
V: TRBV4-3; J: TRBJ2-3; D: .; length: 18; CDR3: CASSQEWSASGLTDTQYF
V: TRBV7-3; J: TRBJ2-5; D: .; length: 13; CDR3: CASSWTHQETQYF
V: TRBV7-7; J: TRBJ2-5; D: .; length: 14; CDR3: CASSFGGLGETQYF
V: TRBV7-6; J: TRBJ2-1; D: TRBD2; length: 15; CDR3: CASSAGVSSYNEQFF
V: TRBV23-1; J: TRBJ1-5; D: .; length: 14; CDR3: CASSLPYSNQPQHF
V: TRBV25-1; J: TRBJ1-2; D: .; length: 12; CDR3: CASRQGTYGYTF
V: TRBV3-1; J: TRBJ2-1; D: .; length: 13; CDR3: CASSHHVTFEQFF
V: TRBV9; J: TRBJ2-1; D: .; length: 13; CDR3: CASSVAYRNEQFF
V: TRBV2; J: TRBJ2-1; D: .; length: 15; CDR3: CASSGGEVAPSEQFF
V: TRBV6-2/TRBV6-3; J: TRBJ1-1; D: .; length: 14; CDR3: CASSVGRRNTEAFF
V: TRBV12-3/TRBV12-4; J: TRBJ1-2; D: TRBD1; length: 14; CDR3: CASRPGQGYYGYTF
V: TRBV6-1; J: TRBJ2-3; D: TRBD2; length: 15; CDR3: CASRERAGRTDTQYF
V: TRBV19; J: TRBJ2-1; D: TRBD2; length: 18; CDR3: CASSTTLTSLSSYNEQFF
V: TRBV5-4; J: TRBJ2-7; D: .; length: 15; CDR3: CASSLGTDPPGEQYF
V: TRBV19; J: TRBJ1-5; D: .; length: 13; CDR3: CASSIPFGQPQHF
V: TRBV11-2; J: TRBJ2-5; D: .; length: 14; CDR3: CASSLVRGQETQYF
V: TRBV10-3; J: TRBJ2-7; D: TRBD2; length: 14; CDR3: CAITGTSGSYEQYF
V: TRBV18; J: TRBJ1-2; D: .; length: 15; CDR3: CASSPPGHSNYGYTF
V: TRBV7-9; J: TRBJ2-3; D: TRBD2; length: 15; CDR3: CASSLAGLATDTQYF
V: TRBV9; J: TRBJ1-2; D: .; length: 15; CDR3: CASSVGLGLGGGYTF
V: TRBV24-1; J: TRBJ2-3; D: .; length: 13; CDR3: CATRGPNTDTQYF
V: TRBV19; J: TRBJ2-1; D: .; length: 15; CDR3: CASSDRAHLGSEQFF
V: TRBV11-2; J: TRBJ1-1; D: .; length: 13; CDR3: CASSLAIYTEAFF
V: TRBV7-3; J: TRBJ2-3; D: TRBD2; length: 14; CDR3: CASSPYSGSDTQYF
V: TRBV7-2; J: TRBJ2-1; D: .; length: 11; CDR3: CASRYYNEQFF
V: TRBV12-5; J: TRBJ1-2; D: .; length: 14; CDR3: CASGFTDANYGYTF
V: TRBV6-2/TRBV6-3; J: TRBJ2-3; D: TRBD2; length: 15; CDR3: CASSPGTRGTDTQYF
V: TRBV24-1; J: TRBJ2-1; D: .; length: 12; CDR3: CATSDWRYEQFF
V: TRBV7-9; J: TRBJ1-2; D: .; length: 12; CDR3: CASRDSSYGYTF
V: TRBV30; J: TRBJ2-7; D: TRBD1; length: 13; CDR3: CAWKDRGAYEQYF
V: TRBV6-2/TRBV6-3; J: TRBJ2-1; D: TRBD2; length: 15; CDR3: CASSSALAGWYEQFF
V: TRBV3-1; J: TRBJ2-1; D: TRBD2; length: 16; CDR3: CASSQGRLAGDNEQFF
V: TRBV20-1; J: TRBJ2-3; D: .; length: 16; CDR3: CSASSSTGSGTDTQYF
V: TRBV10-3; J: TRBJ2-3; D: TRBD1; length: 12; CDR3: CAISGQGDTQYF
V: TRBV28; J: TRBJ1-6; D: .; length: 15; CDR3: CASSLEQPYNSPLHF